What follows is one T cell receptor (beta chain) and its context. Its antigen is unknown. This sample stems from a study of T cell responses to AZD1222 COVID-19 vaccine. This CDR3 is built from 15 residues. The germline gives CDR1 LNHNV, CDR2 YYDKDF (reference sequence). Trimming shortened V by 0 bases and J by 0 bases, and 8 bases separated the two germline ends. The study's findings and limits: Only a handful of people who got AZD1222 tested seropositive at baseline. Repertoires were collected only later (after the peak T cell response had occurred). Most donors were white British and more were female, and clonal diversity was possibly underestimated. Spike-specific TCR breadth and depth went up after people got two AZD1222 doses.

TCRdb's table, derived via immunoSEQ multiplex PCR, lists solely in-frame clones and lacks some. The table shows about 140,000 clones, with 88% occurring only once. This chain links TRBV15 with TRBJ1-1; no clear D. This TCR derives from an adult who received the AZD1222 COVID-19 vaccine. The sequenced sample was peripheral blood, obtained 28 days after the second AZD1222 dose. CDR3 DNA sequence: TGTGCCACCAGCAGAGATAAACTCATGAACACTGAAGCTTTCTTT. Its protein is CATSRDKLMNTEAFF.